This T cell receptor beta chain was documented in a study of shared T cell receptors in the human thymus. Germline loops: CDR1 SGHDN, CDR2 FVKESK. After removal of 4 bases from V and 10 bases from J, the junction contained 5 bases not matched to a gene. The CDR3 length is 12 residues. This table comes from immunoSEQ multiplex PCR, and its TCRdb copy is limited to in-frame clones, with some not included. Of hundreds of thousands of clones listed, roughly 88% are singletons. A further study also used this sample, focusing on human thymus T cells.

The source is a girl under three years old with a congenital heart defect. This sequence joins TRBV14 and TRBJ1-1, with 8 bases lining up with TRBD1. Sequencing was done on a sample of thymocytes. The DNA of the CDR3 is TGTGCCAGCAGCCCCGACAGGGGTGTAGCTTTCTTT. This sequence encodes CASSPDRGVAFF.